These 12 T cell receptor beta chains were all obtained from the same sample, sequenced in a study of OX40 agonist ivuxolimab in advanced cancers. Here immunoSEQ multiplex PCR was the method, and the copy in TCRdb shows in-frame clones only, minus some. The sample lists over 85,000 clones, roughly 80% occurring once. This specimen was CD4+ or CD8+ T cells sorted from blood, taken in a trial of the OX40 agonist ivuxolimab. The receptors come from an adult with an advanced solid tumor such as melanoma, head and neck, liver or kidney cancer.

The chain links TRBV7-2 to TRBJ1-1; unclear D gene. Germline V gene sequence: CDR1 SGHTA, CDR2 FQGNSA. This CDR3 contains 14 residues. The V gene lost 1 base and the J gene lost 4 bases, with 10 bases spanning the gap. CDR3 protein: CASSLDWSGTEAFF. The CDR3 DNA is TGTGCCAGCAGCTTAGATTGGTCGGGCACTGAAGCTTTCTTT.

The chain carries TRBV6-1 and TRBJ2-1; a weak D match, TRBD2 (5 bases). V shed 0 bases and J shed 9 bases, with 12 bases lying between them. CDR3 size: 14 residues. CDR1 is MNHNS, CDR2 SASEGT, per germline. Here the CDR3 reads CASSEARVPGEQFF. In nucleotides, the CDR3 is TGTGCCAGCAGTGAAGCGCGGGTCCCCGGTGAGCAGTTCTTC.

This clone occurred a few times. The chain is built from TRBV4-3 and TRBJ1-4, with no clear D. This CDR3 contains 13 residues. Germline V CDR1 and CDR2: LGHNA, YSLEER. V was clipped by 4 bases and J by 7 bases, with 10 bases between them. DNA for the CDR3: TGCGCCAGCAGCCTCGGACCATTTGAAAAACTGTTTTTT. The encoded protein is CASSLGPFEKLFF.

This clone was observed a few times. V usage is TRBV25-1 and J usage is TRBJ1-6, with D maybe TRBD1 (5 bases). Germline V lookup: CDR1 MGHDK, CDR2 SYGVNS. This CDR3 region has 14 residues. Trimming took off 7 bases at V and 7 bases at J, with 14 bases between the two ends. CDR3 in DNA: TGTGCCAGCAAGAGGCAGGGAGAGAATTCACCCCTCCACTTT. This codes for CASKRQGENSPLHF.

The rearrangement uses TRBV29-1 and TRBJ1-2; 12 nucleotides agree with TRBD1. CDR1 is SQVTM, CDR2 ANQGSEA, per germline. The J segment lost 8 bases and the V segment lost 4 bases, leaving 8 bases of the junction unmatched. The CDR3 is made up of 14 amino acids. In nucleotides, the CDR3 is TGCAGCGTTGCGCGGGGACAGGGGGCGTCCGGCTACACCTTC. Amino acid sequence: CSVARGQGASGYTF.

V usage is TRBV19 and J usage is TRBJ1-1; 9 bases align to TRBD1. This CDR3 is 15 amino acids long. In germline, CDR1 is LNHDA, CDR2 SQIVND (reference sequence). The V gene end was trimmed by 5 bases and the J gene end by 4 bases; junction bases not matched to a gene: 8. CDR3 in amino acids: CASSFTGGSSTEAFF. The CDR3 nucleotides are TGTGCCAGTAGTTTCACAGGGGGCTCGAGCACTGAAGCTTTCTTT.

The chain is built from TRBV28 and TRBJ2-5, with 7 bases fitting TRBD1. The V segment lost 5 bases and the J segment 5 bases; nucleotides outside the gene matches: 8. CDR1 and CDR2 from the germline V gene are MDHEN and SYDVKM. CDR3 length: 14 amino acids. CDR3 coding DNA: TGTGCCAGCAGTCGAGGGGGCCAGATGGAGACCCAGTACTTC. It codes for CASSRGGQMETQYF.

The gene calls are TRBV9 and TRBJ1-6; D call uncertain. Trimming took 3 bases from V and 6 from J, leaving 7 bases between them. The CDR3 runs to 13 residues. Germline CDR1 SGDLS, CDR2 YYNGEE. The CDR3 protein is CASSGVGNSPLHF. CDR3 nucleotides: TGTGCCAGCAGCGGGGTGGGTAATTCACCCCTCCACTTT.

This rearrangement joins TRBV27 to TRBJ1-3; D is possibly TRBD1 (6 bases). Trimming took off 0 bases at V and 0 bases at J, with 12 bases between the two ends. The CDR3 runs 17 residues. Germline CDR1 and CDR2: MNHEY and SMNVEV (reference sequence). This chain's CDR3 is CASSLSGAGISGNTIYF. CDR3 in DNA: TGTGCCAGCAGTTTATCGGGGGCGGGGATCTCTGGAAACACCATATATTTT.

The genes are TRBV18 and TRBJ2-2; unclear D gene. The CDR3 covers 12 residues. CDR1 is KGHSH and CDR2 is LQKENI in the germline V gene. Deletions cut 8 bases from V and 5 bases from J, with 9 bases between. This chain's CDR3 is CASGSTTGELFF. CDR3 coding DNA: TGTGCCAGCGGGTCTACGACCGGGGAGCTGTTTTTT.

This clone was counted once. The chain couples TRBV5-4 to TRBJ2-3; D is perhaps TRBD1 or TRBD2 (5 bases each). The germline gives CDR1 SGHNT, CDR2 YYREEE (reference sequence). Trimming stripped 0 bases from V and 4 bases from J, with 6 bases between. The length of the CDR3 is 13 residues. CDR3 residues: CASSLGGADTQYF. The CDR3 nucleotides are TGTGCCAGCAGCTTGGGAGGGGCAGATACGCAGTATTTT.

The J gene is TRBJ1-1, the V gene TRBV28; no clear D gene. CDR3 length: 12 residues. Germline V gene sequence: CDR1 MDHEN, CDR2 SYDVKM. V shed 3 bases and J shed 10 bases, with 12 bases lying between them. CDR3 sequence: CASSFGVERAFF. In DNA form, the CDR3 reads TGTGCCAGCAGTTTCGGGGTTGAGCGAGCTTTCTTT.